This is a list of T cell receptor beta chains from one sample in a study of blood T cell repertoires in COVID-19. The repertoire was sequenced with immunoSEQ multiplex PCR; TCRdb's copy has only in-frame clones and lacks some. The sample carries 150,000 to 200,000 clones, roughly 85% recorded once. The specimen was peripheral blood. The receptors were gathered from a human donor with acute or convalescent COVID-19. The donor label of this sample is uncertain. Both conserved end residues are part of each CDR3. D genes are given only for firm matches. Expanded clones get a size class; other rows say once, few or many, or leave the size out.

D	size	V	J	DNA	CDR3
TRBD1	NA	TRBV6-5	TRBJ2-1	TGTGCCAGCGGGCGGGACAGGGGGGCCCTCAATGAGCAGTTCTTC	CASGRDRGALNEQFF
NA	NA	TRBV7-9	TRBJ2-1	TGTGCCAGCAGCTCCAGGGTCGATGAGCAGTTCTTC	CASSSRVDEQFF
NA	once	TRBV7-2	TRBJ2-7	TGTGCCAGCAGCTTACGGGGGAACCTCTCACCCTCCTACGAGCAGTACTTC	CASSLRGNLSPSYEQYF
NA	NA	TRBV11-3	TRBJ2-7	TGTGCCAGCAGTCTCCGACAGAGCTCCTACGAGCAGTACTTC	CASSLRQSSYEQYF
NA	NA	TRBV28	TRBJ1-4	TGTGCCAGCAGTTTACCCGGCACAGGTACCCATAAGTGGCTGTTTTTT	CASSLPGTGTHKWLFF
NA	NA	TRBV24-1	TRBJ2-7	TGTGCCACCAGTGATTCGGGACTTTTCCCTAACGAGCAGTACTTC	CATSDSGLFPNEQYF
TRBD1	NA	TRBV5-1	TRBJ1-3	TGCGCCAGCAGCCTGACCGGACAGGGTTCTGGAAACACCATATATTTT	CASSLTGQGSGNTIYF
NA	NA	TRBV2	TRBJ1-2	TGTGCCAGCATCCCAGGTGGACAAATCTATGGCTACACCTTC	CASIPGGQIYGYTF
NA	NA	TRBV29-1	TRBJ1-2	TGCAGCGTTGAAGAACAGGCAGGCTACACCTTC	CSVEEQAGYTF
TRBD1	NA	TRBV5-6	TRBJ2-3	TGTGCCAGCAGCCGACTTACCGCAATGGACAGGGAGGGCACAGATACGCAGTATTTT	CASSRLTAMDREGTDTQYF
TRBD1	NA	TRBV18	TRBJ1-5	TGTGCCAGCTCACTCCTAGGCGACAGGGTAAGCAATCAGCCCCAGCATTTT	CASSLLGDRVSNQPQHF